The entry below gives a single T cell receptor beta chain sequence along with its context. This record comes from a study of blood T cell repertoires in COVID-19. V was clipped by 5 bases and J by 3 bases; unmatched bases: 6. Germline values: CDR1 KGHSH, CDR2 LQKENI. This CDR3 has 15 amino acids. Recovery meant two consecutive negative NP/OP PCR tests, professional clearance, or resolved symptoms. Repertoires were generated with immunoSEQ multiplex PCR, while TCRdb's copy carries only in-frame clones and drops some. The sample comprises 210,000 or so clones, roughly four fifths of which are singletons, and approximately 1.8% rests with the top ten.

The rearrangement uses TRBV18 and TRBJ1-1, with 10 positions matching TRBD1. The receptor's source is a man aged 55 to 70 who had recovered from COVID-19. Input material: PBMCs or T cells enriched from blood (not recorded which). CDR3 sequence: CASSVGQGLDTEAFF. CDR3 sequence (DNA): TGTGCCAGCTCAGTGGGACAGGGGTTAGACACTGAAGCTTTCTTT.